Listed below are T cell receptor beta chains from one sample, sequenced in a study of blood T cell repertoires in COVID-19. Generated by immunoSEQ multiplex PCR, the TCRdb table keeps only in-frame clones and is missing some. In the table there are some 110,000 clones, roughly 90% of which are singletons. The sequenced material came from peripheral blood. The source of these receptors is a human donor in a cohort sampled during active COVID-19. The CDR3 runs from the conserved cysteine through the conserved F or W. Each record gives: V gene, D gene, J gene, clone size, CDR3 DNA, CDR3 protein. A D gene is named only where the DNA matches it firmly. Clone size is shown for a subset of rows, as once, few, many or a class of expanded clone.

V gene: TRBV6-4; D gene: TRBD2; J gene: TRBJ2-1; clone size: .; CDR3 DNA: TGTGCCAGCAGTGTAGGGAGGACTAGCGGGAGAGTTGGTGAGCAGTTCTTC; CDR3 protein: CASSVGRTSGRVGEQFF
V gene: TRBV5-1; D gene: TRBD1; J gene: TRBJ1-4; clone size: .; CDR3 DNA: TGCGCCAGCAGCTGGGACAGGAATGAAAAACTGTTTTTT; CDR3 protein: CASSWDRNEKLFF
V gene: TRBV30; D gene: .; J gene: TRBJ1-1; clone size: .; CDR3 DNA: TGTGCCTGGAGTGTGGGGGGGGGCGATTTCACTGAAGCTTTCTTT; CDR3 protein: CAWSVGGGDFTEAFF
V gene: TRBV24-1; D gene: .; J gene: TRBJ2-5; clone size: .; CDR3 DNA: TGTGCCACCAGTGGGACTGGGCAGGGAGGAGGGGAGACCCAGTACTTC; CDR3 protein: CATSGTGQGGGETQYF
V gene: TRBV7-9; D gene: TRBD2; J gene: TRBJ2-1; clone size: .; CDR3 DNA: TGTGCCAGCAGCTCCCCAAGAGCGGGAGGGAGCTCCTACAATGAGCAGTTCTTC; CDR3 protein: CASSSPRAGGSSYNEQFF
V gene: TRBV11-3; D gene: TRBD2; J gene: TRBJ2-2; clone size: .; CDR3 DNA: TGTGCCAGCAGTCCTCTAGCGGGGGGGCCGGTCGGGGAGCTGTTTTTT; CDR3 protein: CASSPLAGGPVGELFF
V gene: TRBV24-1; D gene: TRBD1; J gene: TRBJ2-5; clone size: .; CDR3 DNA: TGTGCCACCAGTGATCCCAGAACAACAGGGGCAGAGACCCAGTACTTC; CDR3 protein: CATSDPRTTGAETQYF
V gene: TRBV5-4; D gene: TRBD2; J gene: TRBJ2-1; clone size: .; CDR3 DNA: TGTGCCAGCAGCGAAGGGCGGGGGGCATACAATGAGCAGTTCTTC; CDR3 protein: CASSEGRGAYNEQFF
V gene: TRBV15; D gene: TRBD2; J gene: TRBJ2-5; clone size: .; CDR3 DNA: TGTGCCACCAGCAAGGGACTAGCGGGGGCGGGGGCCCAGTACTTC; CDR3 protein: CATSKGLAGAGAQYF
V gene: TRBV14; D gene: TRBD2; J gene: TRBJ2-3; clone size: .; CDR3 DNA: TGTGCCAGCAGCCAAGATTTGGGACTAGCGGGGAGCACAGATACGCAGTATTTT; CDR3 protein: CASSQDLGLAGSTDTQYF
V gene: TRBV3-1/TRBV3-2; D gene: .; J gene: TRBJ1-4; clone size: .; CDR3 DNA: TGTGCCAGCAGCCAAGACGGTCTAGCTAATGAAAAACTGTTTTTT; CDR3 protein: CASSQDGLANEKLFF
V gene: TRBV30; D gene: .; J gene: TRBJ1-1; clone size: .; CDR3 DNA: TGTGCCTGGAGTCCCCGGGCGGCGGGCACTGAAGCTTTCTTT; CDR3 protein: CAWSPRAAGTEAFF
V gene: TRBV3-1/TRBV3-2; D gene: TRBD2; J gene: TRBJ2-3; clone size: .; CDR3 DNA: TGTGCCAGCAGCGGGACTAGCGGCACAGATACGCAGTATTTT; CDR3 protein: CASSGTSGTDTQYF
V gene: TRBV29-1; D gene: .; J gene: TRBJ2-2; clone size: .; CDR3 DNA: TGCAGCGCATTGCGAGAACCGAACACCGGGGAGCTGTTTTTT; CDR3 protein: CSALREPNTGELFF
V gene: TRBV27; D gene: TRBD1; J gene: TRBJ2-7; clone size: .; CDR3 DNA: TGTGCCAGCAGTTTAGGACAGGCGTTGGGCGAGCAGTACTTC; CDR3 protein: CASSLGQALGEQYF
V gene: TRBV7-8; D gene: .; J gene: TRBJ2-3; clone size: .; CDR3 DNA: TGTGCCAGCAGCTTCCACACAGATACGCAGTATTTT; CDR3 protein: CASSFHTDTQYF
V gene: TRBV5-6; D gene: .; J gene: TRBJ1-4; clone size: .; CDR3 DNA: TGTGCCAGCAGCTTGTCAGGGCTCCAGGAAAAACTGTTTTTT; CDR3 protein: CASSLSGLQEKLFF
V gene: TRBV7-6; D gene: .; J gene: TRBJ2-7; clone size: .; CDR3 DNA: TGTGCCAGCAGCTTAAGGTCTAGCTCCCTCTACGAGCAGTACTTC; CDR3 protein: CASSLRSSSLYEQYF
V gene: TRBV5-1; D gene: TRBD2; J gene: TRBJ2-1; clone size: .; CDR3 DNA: TGCGCCAGCAGCTTGGTGCTAGCGGGAGGGTACAATGAGCAGTTCTTC; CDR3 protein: CASSLVLAGGYNEQFF
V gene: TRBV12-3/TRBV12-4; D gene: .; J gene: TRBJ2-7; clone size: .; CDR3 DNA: TGTGCCAGCAGAGGAGATATCTACGAGCAGTACTTC; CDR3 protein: CASRGDIYEQYF
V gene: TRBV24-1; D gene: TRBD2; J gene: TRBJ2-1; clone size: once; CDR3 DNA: TGTGCCACCAGTGATCCCTCCGGACTAGCGGGTATGAATGAGCAGTTCTTC; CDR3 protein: CATSDPSGLAGMNEQFF
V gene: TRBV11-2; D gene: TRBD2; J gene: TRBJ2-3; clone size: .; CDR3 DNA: TGTGCCAGCAGCTGGGCTGGGACTACCAGCACAGATACGCAGTATTTT; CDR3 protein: CASSWAGTTSTDTQYF
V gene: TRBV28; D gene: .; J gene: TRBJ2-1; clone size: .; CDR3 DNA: TGTGCCAGCAGTCCCCCTTCCGGGATCCCCTACAATGAGCAGTTCTTC; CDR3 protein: CASSPPSGIPYNEQFF
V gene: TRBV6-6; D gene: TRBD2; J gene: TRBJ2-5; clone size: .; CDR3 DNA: TGTGCCAGCAGTTATGGACTAGCGGGAGAGACCCAGTACTTC; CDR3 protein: CASSYGLAGETQYF
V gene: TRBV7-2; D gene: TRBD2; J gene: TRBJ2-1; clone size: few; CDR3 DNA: TGTGCCAGCAGCTTAGGTCTAGCGGGAGGATATGAGCAGTTCTTC; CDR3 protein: CASSLGLAGGYEQFF
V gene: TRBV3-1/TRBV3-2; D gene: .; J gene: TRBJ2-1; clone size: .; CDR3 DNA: TGTGCCAGCAGTCCTCCTACGGCTAGCCCCTCCCAGAATGAGCAGTTCTTC; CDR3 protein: CASSPPTASPSQNEQFF
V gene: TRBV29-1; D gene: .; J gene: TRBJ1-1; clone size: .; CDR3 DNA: TGCAGCGCTGAGGGGGGCACTGAAGCTTTCTTT; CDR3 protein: CSAEGGTEAFF
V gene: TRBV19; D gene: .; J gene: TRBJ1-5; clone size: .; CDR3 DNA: TGTGCCAGTAGTATAGACAGGGGAAGCGGCCCTTATAGCAATCAGCCCCAGCATTTT; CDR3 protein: CASSIDRGSGPYSNQPQHF
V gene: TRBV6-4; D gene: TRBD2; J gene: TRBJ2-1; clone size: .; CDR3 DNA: TGTGCCAGCAGTGACCAGCGGTCGGGAGGCCATGAGCAGTTCTTC; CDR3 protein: CASSDQRSGGHEQFF
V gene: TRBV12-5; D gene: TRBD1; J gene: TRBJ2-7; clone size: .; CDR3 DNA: TGTGCTAGCGTTTTGACCCGGACAGGGGCCTACGAGCAGTACTTC; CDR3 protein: CASVLTRTGAYEQYF
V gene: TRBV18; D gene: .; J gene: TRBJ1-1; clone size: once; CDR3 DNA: TGTGCCAGCTCACCAAGGGGATCCAACACTGAAGCTTTCTTT; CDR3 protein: CASSPRGSNTEAFF
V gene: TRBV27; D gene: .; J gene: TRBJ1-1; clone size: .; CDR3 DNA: TGTGCCAGTATGACAGGAGTGGGGAACACTGAAGCTTTCTTT; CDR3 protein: CASMTGVGNTEAFF
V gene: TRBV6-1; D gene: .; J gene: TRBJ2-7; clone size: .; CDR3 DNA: TGTGCCAGCAGTGAAGCTTTCAGGGGCGAGCAGTACTTC; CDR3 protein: CASSEAFRGEQYF
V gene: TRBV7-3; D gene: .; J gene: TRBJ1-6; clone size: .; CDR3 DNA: TGTGCCAGCAGCGCAACCTCGGTCGGGAATTCACCCCTCCACTTT; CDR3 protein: CASSATSVGNSPLHF
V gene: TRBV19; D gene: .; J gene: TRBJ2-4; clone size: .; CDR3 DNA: TGTGCCAGTAGTAAGCAGGGGGCCAAAAACATTCAGTACTTC; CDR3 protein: CASSKQGAKNIQYF
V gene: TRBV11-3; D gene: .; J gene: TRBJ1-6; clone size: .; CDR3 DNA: TGTGCCAGCAGCGTCTTGCAAGGGAGAAATTCACCCCTCCACTTT; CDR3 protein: CASSVLQGRNSPLHF
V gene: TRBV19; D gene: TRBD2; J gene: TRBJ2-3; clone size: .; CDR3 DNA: TGTGCCAGTAGTATCTCTCCGGGACTAGCGGGTGGTACGCAGTATTTT; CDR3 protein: CASSISPGLAGGTQYF
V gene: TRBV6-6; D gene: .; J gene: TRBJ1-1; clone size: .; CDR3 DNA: TGTGCCAGCAGTTATTTAGGGGAAGACACTGAAGCTTTCTTT; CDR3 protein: CASSYLGEDTEAFF
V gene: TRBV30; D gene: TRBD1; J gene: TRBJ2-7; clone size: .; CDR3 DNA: TGTGCCTGGAGCGGACAGGGGGTGATCGGCATTTACGAGCAGTACTTC; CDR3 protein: CAWSGQGVIGIYEQYF
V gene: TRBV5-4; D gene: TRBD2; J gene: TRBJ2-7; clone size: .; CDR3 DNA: TGTGCCAGCAGCTTCCTGGTGACTAGCGGGAGTGGGGAGCAGTACTTC; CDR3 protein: CASSFLVTSGSGEQYF
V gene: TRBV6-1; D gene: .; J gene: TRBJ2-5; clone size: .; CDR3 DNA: TGTGCCAGCAGTGAATTAGAGCTATTCTTTCGATACTTC; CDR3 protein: CASSELELFFRYF
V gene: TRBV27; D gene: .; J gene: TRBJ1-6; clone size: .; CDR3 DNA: TGTGCCAGCAGTTTAGGATTAGCTGCCTCGGGGTCACCCCTCCACTTT; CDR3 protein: CASSLGLAASGSPLHF
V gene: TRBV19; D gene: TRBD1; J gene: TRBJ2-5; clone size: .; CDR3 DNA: TGTGCCAGTAGTATACCCTCGGGACAGGGAGAGACCCAGTACTTC; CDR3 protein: CASSIPSGQGETQYF
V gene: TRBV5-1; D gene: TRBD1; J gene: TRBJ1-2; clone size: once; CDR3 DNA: TGCGCCAGCAGCGAGGCGACAGGGGATTATGGCTACACCTTC; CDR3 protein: CASSEATGDYGYTF
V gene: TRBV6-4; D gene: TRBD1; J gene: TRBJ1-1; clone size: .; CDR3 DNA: TGTGCCAGCAGTGACTCACAGGGGGCAGGAGCTTTCTTT; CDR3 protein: CASSDSQGAGAFF
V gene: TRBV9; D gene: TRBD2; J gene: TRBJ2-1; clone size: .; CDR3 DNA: TGTGCCAGCAGCGTAGGGACTAGCAGTTACAATGAGCAGTTCTTC; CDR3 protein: CASSVGTSSYNEQFF
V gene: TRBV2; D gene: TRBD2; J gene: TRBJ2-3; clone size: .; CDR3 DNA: TGTGCCAGCAGTTTTCTAGCGGGAGGACCAAGTGGCACAGATACGCAGTATTTT; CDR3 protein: CASSFLAGGPSGTDTQYF
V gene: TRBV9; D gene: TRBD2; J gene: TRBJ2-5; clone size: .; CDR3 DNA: TGTGCCAGCAGCGTAGCAGAAGCGGGGGTCCAAGAGACCCAGTACTTC; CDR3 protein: CASSVAEAGVQETQYF
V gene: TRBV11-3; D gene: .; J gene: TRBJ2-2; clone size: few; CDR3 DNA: TGTGCCAGCAGCCAGGGTTTAGCGGATCTCACCGGGGAGCTGTTTTTT; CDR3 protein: CASSQGLADLTGELFF
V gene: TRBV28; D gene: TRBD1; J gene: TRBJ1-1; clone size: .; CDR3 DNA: TGTGCCAGCAGTTTACTGGGACAGACTGAAGCTTTCTTT; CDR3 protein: CASSLLGQTEAFF
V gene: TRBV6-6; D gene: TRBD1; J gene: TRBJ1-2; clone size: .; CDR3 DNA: TGTGCCAGCAGTTACCGGCAGGGGGGAGGCTACACCTTC; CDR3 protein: CASSYRQGGGYTF
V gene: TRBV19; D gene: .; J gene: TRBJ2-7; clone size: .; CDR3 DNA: TGTGCCAGTACCGGAGGGGACAGCCCCTACGAGCAGTACTTC; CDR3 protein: CASTGGDSPYEQYF
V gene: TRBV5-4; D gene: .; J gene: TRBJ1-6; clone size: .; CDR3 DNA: TGTGCCAGCAGCACCTACAGTAATTCACCCCTCCACTTT; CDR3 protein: CASSTYSNSPLHF
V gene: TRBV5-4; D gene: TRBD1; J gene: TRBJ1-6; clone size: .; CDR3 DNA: TGTGCCAGCAGGGGTGGACAGGGACATAATTCACCCCTCCACTTT; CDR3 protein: CASRGGQGHNSPLHF
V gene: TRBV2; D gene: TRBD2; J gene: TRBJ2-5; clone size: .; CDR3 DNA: TGTGCCAGCAGCCAACTCCGGGGGGATCAAGAGACCCAGTACTTC; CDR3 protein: CASSQLRGDQETQYF